This T cell receptor (beta chain) was captured in a study of siplizumab effects on memory and regulatory T cells. Each sample yielded 90,000 to 100,000 assayed TCR templates. Using immunoSEQ multiplex PCR, the repertoire was profiled, and TCRdb retains in-frame clones only, with some absent. The sample contains 100,000 or so clones, 90% to 95% of which appear only once. This clone was seen only a few times. Its antigen remains unidentified. Whole-study findings and limits: Researchers could map only a minor fraction of alloreactive clones to unstimulated subsets. The drug siplizumab significantly decreased the alloreactive sequences that could be traced to unstimulated CD4+ memory cells. Confirmatory evidence of suppressive function in proliferating siplizumab-culture Tregs was not obtained.

The TCR originated in a human donor in good health. Sequenced material: non-Treg CD4+ T cells sorted from blood.

The CDR3 DNA sequence: TGTGCCAGCACCACCATTGTGACGGGACGGGGGAATTCACCCCTCCACTTT. This encodes CASTTIVTGRGNSPLHF. The chain combines TRBV27 with TRBJ1-6, with D possibly being TRBD1 (5 bases). V lost 7 bases, J lost 7 bases, and 23 bases lay in between. Per germline, CDR1 MNHEY and CDR2 SMNVEV (reference sequence). This CDR3 region has 17 residues.